Sequencing of this TCR beta chain was carried out in a study of cytomegalovirus exposure and HLA in healthy donors. Donors came from a validation cohort of over a hundred subjects, distinct from the first 666-subject cohort. The method was immunoSEQ multiplex PCR; TCRdb's version includes in-frame clones alone and lacks a portion of them. The sample holds about 120,000 clones, around nine tenths seen once. The CDR3 consists of 14 residues. CDR1 is MDHEN and CDR2 is SYDVKM in the germline V gene. V shed 3 bases and J shed 8 bases, with 13 bases lying between them. Sequenced material: PBMCs. The source of this sequence is a woman aged 18 to 35 in good health and CMV-seronegative. The chain couples TRBV28 to TRBJ1-4, with a possible D match to TRBD1 (5 bases). CDR3 amino acids: CASSLPGMGEKLFF. CDR3 DNA sequence: TGTGCCAGCAGTTTGCCAGGGATGGGCGAAAAACTGTTTTTT.